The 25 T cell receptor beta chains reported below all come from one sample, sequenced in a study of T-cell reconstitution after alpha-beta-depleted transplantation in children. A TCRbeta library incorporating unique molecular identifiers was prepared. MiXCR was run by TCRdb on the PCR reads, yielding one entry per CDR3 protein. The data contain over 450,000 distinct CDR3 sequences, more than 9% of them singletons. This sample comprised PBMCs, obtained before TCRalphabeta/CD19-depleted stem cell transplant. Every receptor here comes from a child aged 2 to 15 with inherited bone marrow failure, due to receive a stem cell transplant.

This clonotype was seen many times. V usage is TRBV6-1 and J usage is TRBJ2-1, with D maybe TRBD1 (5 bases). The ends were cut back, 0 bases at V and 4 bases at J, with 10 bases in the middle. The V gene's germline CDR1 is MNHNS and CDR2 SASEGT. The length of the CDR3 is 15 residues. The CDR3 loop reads CASSEARGWYNEQFF. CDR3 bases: TGTGCCAGCAGTGAAGCTAGGGGTTGGTACAATGAGCAGTTCTTC.

The CDR3 coding sequence is TGTGCCACCAGCAGAGACCTAGCGGGAGGCTCCTACGAGCAGTACTTC. As protein: CATSRDLAGGSYEQYF. The rearrangement joins TRBV15 to TRBJ2-7; 11 bases are shared with TRBD2. Unmatched junction bases numbered 1, after V lost 0 bases and J lost 0 bases. Germline V gene data show CDR1 as LNHNV and CDR2 as YYDKDF (reference sequence). This CDR3 region has 16 residues.

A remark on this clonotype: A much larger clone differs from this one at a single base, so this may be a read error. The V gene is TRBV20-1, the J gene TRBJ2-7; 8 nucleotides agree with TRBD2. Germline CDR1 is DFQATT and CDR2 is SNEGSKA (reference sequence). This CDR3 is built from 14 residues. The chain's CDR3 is CCAKDGRGFDEQYF. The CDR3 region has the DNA TGCTGTGCTAAGGACGGGAGGGGGTTTGACGAGCAGTACTTC.

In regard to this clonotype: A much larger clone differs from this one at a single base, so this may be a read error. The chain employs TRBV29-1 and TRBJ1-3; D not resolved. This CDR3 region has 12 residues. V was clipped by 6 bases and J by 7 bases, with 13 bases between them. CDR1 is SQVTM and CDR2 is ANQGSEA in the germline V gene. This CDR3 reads CSVSLRANTIYF. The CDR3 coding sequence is TGCAGCGTGTCCCTCAGAGCTAACACCATATATTTT.

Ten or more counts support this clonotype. The DNA of the CDR3 is TGTGCCACCAGGTCCTTCTCGAGTAGGGACCGGGGCTATGGCTACACCTTC. It translates to CATRSFSSRDRGYGYTF. The chain employs TRBV15 and TRBJ1-2, with D perhaps matching TRBD1 (5 bases). Per the germline V gene, CDR1 is LNHNV and CDR2 is YYDKDF (reference sequence). V shed 6 bases and J shed 4 bases, with 24 bases lying between them. The CDR3 extends over 17 amino acids.

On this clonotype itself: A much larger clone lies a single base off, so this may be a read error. CDR3: CSVVPRGNYDQYF. CDR3 DNA: TGCAGCGTTGTCCCCCGGGGAAACTACGACCAGTACTTC. V usage is TRBV29-1 and J usage is TRBJ2-7; tentatively, D is TRBD2 (5 bases). Germline-derived CDR1 and CDR2 are SQVTM and ANQGSEA. The CDR3 sequence is 13 residues long.

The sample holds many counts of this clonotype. CDR3 sequence (DNA): TGCGCCAGCAGCCGTTTGGTTACAGGGGGCGTTCAAGAGACCCAGTACTTC. Its protein product is CASSRLVTGGVQETQYF. V and J are TRBV5-1 and TRBJ2-5, with TRBD1 matching 9 bases. Germline CDR1 is SGHRS and CDR2 is YFSETQ. The CDR3 runs to 17 residues. The V gene end was trimmed by 4 bases and the J gene end by 2 bases; junction bases not matched to a gene: 12.

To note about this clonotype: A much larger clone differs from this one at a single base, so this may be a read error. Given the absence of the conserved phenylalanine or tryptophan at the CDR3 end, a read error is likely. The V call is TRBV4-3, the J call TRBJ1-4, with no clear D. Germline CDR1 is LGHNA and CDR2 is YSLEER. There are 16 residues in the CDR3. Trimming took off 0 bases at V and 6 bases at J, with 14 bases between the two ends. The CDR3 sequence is CASSQDGPVVDEKLFL. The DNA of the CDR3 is TGCGCCAGCAGCCAAGATGGTCCGGTGGTGGATGAAAAACTGTTTCTT.

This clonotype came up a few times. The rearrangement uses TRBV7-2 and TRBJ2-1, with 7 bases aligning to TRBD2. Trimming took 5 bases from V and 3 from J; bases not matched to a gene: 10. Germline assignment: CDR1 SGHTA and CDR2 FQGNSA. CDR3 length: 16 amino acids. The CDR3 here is CASSSGVGMGYNEQFF. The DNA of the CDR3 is TGTGCCAGCAGCAGCGGGGTAGGGATGGGCTACAATGAGCAGTTCTTC.

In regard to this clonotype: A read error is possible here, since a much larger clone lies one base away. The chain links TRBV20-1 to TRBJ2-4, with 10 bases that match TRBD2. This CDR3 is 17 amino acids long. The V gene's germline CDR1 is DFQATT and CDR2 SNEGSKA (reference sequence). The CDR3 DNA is TGCTGTGTCCCGGACAGGGTCCAACTAGCGGGACAAAACATTCAGTACTTC. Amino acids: CCVPDRVQLAGQNIQYF.

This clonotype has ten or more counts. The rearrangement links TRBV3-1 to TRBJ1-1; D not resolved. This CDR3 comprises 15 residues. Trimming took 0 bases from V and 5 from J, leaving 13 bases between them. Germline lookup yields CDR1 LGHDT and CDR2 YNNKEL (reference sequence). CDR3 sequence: CASSQDVLSLTEAFF. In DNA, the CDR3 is TGTGCCAGCAGCCAAGATGTTCTGTCATTGACTGAAGCTTTCTTT.

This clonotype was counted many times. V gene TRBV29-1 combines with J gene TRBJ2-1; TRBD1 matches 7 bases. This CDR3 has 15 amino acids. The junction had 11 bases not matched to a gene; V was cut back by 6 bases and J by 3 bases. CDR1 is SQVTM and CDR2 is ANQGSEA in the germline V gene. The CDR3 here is CSVGPDRQVYNEQFF. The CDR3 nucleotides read TGCAGCGTGGGTCCGGACAGGCAAGTCTACAATGAGCAGTTCTTC.

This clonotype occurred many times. The CDR3 DNA sequence: TGCAGCGCCGGTACCAGGGTTCGGGCGCAGAACACTGAAGCTTTCTTT. This translates into CSAGTRVRAQNTEAFF. The chain links TRBV29-1 to TRBJ1-1; possibly TRBD1 for D (5 bases). The CDR3 consists of 16 residues. Germline V gives CDR1 SQVTM, CDR2 ANQGSEA. V lost 7 bases and J 1 base, leaving 22 bases between the germline ends.

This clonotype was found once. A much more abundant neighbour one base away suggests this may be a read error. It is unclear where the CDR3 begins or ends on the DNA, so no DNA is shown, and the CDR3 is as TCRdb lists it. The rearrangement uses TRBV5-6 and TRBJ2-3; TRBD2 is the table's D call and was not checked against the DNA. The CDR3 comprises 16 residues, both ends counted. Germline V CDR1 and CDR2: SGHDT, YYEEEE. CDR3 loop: CASSLWGGGSPDTQNF.

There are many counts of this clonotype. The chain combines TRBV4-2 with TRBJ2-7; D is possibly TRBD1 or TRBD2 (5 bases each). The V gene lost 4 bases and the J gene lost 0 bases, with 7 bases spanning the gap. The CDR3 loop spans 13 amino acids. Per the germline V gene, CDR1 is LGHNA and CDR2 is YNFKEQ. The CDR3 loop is CASSRDGSYEQYF. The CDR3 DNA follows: TGTGCCAGCAGCCGGGACGGCTCCTACGAGCAGTACTTC.

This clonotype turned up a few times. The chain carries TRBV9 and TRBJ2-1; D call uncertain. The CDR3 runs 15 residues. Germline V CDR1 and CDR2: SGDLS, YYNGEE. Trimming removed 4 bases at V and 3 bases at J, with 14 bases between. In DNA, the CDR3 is TGTGCCAGCAGCCCCCTTGTAAGAAACTACAATGAGCAGTTCTTC. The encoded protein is CASSPLVRNYNEQFF. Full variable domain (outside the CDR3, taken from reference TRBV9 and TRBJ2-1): DSGVTQTPKHLITATGQRVTLRCSPRSGDLSVYWYQQSLDQGLQFLIQYYNGEERAKGNILERFSAQQFPDLHSELNLSSLELGDSALYFCASSPLVRNYNEQFFGPGTRLTVL.

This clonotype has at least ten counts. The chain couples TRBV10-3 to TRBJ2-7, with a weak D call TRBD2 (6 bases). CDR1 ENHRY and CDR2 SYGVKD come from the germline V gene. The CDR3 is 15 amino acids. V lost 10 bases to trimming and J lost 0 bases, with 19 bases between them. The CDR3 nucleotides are TGTGCCACCCGGCAAGACAGCGGGTACTCCTACGAGCAGTACTTC. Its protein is CATRQDSGYSYEQYF.

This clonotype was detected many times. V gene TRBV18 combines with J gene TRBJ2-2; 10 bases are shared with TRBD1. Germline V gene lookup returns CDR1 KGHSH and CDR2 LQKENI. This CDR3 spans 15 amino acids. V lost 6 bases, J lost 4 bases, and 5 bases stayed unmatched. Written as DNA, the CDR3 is TGTGCCAGCTCGCTCAGGACAGGGGGCACCGGGGAGCTGTTTTTT. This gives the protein CASSLRTGGTGELFF. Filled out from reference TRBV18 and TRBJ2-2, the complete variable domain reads NAGVMQNPRHLVRRRGQEARLRCSPMKGHSHVYWYRQLPEEGLKFMVYLQKENIIDESGMPKERFSAEFPKEGPSILRIQQVVRGDSAAYFCASSLRTGGTGELFFGEGSRLTVL.

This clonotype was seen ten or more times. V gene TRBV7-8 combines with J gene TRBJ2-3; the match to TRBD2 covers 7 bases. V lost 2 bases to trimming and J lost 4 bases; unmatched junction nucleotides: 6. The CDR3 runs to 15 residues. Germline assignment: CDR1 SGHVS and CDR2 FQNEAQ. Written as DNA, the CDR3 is TGTGCCAGCAGCTTACTTTCTAGCGGACCAGATACGCAGTATTTT. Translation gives CASSLLSSGPDTQYF.

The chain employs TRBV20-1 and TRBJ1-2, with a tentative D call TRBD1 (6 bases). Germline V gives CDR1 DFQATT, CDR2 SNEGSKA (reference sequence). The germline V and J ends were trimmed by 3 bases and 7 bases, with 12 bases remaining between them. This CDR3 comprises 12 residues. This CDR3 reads CSARMGGSGYTF. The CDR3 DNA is TGCAGTGCTAGGATGGGGGGCTCTGGCTACACCTTC.

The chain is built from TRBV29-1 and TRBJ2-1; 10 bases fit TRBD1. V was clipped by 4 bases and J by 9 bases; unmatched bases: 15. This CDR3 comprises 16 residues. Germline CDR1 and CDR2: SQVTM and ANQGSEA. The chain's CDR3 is CSVGGTGETLESEQFF. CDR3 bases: TGCAGCGTTGGGGGGACAGGGGAAACGCTGGAGAGTGAGCAGTTCTTC.

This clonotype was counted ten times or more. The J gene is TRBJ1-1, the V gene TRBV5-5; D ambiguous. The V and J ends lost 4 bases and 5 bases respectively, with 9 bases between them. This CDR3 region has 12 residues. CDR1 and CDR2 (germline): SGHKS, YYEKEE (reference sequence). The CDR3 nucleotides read TGTGCCAGCAGCCGCTACATAACTGAAGCTTTCTTT. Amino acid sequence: CASSRYITEAFF.

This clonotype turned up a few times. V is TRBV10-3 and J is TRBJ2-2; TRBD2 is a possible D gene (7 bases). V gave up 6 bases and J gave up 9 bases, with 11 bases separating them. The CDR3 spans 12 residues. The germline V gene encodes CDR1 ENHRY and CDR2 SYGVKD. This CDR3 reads CAISPGGRELFF. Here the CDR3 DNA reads TGTGCCATCAGCCCGGGGGGCCGGGAGCTGTTTTTT.

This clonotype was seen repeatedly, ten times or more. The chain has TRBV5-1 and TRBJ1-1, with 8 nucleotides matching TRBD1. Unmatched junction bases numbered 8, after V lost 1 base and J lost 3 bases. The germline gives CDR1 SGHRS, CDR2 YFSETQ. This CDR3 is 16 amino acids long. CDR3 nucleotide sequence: TGCGCCAGCAGCTTGCCGGACAGGGATGGGTACACTGAAGCTTTCTTT. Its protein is CASSLPDRDGYTEAFF.

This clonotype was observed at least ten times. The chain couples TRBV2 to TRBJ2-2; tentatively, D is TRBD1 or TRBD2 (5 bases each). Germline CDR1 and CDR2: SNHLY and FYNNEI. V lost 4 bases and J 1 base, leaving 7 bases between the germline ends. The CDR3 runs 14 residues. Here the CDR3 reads CASSGDGNTGELFF. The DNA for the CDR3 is TGTGCCAGCAGTGGGGACGGGAACACCGGGGAGCTGTTTTTT. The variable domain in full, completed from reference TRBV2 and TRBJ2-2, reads EPEVTQTPSHQVTQMGQEVILRCVPISNHLYFYWYRQILGQKVEFLVSFYNNEISEKSEIFDDQFSVERPDGSNFTLKIRSTKLEDSAMYFCASSGDGNTGELFFGEGSRLTVL.